The clone carrying this T cell receptor beta chain was seen only a few times. Only in-frame clones appear in the TCRdb table, and some are missing; sequencing was by immunoSEQ multiplex PCR. This table holds over 100,000 clones, approximately 88% found once. The data were taken from a study of control samples from healthy donors and cancer patients. The CDR3 contains 13 residues. V lost 5 bases to trimming and J lost 1 base, with 8 bases between them. The germline V gene has CDR1 SGHTA and CDR2 FQGNSA. The sample taken for sequencing was blood. This TCR derives from a man in his forties or fifties in good health. This chain joins TRBV7-2 and TRBJ2-5; D possibly corresponds to TRBD1 (6 bases). The CDR3 sequence: CASSRQVQETQYF. The CDR3 DNA is TGTGCCAGCAGCCGACAGGTCCAAGAGACCCAGTACTTC. Complete variable domain (other parts from reference TRBV7-2 and TRBJ2-5): GAGVSQSPSNKVTEKGKDVELRCDPISGHTALYWYRQSLGQGLEFLIYFQGNSAPDKSGLPSDRFSAERTGGSVSTLTIQRTQQEDSAVYLCASSRQVQETQYFGPGTRLLVL.